This T cell receptor beta chain was captured in a study of cytomegalovirus exposure and HLA in healthy donors. Study-wide findings and caveats: Previously analyzed data showed that most TCR beta V segments were productive at a frequency of about 90% or about 30%. The analysis excluded some indistinguishable V segments, including TRBV6-2 and TRBV6-3.

13 Jbeta primers and 60 Vbeta primers were used for the PCR. Generated by immunoSEQ multiplex PCR, the TCRdb table keeps only in-frame clones and is missing some. The sample has some 170,000 clones, 72% seen once. The donors gave bone marrow, and they were healthy. The study sampled nominally healthy donors, though unrecorded immune exposures were likely. Worth noting for this clone: Its matching antigen is unknown.

The CDR3 length is 13 residues. Germline V gene data show CDR1 as LGHNA and CDR2 as YSLEER. With 0 bases removed from V and 4 bases from J, the gap between germline ends came to 7 bases. This receptor was taken from a human donor in good health. The chain links TRBV4-3 to TRBJ2-7; D gene ambiguous. Sequencing was performed on PBMCs. The chain's CDR3 is CASSQETQYEQYF. Here the CDR3 DNA reads TGCGCCAGCAGCCAAGAAACCCAGTACGAGCAGTACTTC.